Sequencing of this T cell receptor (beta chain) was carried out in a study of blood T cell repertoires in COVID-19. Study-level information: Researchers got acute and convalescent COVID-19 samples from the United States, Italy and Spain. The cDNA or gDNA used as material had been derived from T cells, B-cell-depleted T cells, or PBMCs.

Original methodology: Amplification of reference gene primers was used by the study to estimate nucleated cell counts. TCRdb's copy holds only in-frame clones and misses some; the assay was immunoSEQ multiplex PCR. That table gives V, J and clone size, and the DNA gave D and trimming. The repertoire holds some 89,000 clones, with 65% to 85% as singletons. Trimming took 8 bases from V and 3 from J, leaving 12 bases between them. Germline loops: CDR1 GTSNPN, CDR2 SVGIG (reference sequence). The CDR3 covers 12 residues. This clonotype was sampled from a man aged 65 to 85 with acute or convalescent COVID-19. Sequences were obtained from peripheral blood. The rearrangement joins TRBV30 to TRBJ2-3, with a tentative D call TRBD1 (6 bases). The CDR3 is CAAGQQTDTQYF. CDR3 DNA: TGTGCCGCCGGACAGCAAACAGATACGCAGTATTTT.